Sequencing of this TCR beta chain was carried out in a study of control samples from healthy donors and cancer patients. TCRdb's table, derived via immunoSEQ multiplex PCR, lists solely in-frame clones and lacks some. The sample records roughly 120,000 clones, approximately 94% being singletons. CDR1 and CDR2 from the germline V gene are MDHEN and SYDVKM. Between the trimmed V and J ends, which lost 5 bases and 7 bases, there was a span of 24 bases. CDR3 length: 17 residues. The sequence was collected from a man aged 25-40 years in good health. The sample was blood. The chain carries TRBV28 and TRBJ2-1, with a weak D call TRBD1 (5 bases). The CDR3 bases are TGTGCCAGCAGTCGCCGTTCGTACGTCAGGGTGGGAAATGAGCAGTTCTTC. Translation gives CASSRRSYVRVGNEQFF.